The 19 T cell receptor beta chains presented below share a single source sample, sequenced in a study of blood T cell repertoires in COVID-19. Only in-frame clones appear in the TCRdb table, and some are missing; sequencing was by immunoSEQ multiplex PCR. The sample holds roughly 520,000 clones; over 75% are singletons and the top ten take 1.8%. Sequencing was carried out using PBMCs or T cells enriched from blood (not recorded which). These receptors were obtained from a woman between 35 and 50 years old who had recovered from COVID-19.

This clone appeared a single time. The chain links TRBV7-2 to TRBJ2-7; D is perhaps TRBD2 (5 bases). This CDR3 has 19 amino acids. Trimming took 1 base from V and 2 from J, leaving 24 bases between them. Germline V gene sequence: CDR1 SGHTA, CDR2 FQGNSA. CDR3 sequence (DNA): TGTGCCAGCAGCTTAGTAAGTTTGACTATCAGAGGGAGAACCTACGAGCAGTACTTC. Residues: CASSLVSLTIRGRTYEQYF.

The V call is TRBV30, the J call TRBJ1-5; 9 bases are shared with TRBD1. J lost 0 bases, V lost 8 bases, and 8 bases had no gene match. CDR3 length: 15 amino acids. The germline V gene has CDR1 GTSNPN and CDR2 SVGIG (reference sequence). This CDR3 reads CAGQPGQGSNQPQHF. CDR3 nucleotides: TGTGCCGGTCAACCGGGACAGGGTAGCAATCAGCCCCAGCATTTT.

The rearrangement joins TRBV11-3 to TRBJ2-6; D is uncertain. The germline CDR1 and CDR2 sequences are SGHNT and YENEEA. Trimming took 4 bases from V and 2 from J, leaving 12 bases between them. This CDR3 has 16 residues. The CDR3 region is CASSSSARTGANVLTF. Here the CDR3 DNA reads TGTGCCAGCAGCTCCTCAGCGCGAACTGGGGCCAACGTCCTGACTTTC.

The CDR3 is CASSLRMGGMSYGYTF. The CDR3 DNA follows: TGTGCCAGCAGCTTACGGATGGGGGGGATGTCCTATGGCTACACCTTC. The chain uses TRBV11-2 and TRBJ1-2, with TRBD1 as a possible D gene (5 bases). The CDR3 has 16 amino acids. Germline V CDR1 and CDR2: SGHAT, FQNNGV. Trimming removed 2 bases at V and 4 bases at J, with 17 bases between. The full variable domain, completed using reference TRBV11-2 and TRBJ1-2, is EAGVAQSPRYKIIEKRQSVAFWCNPISGHATLYWYQQILGQGPKLLIQFQNNGVVDDSQLPKDRFSAERLKGVDSTLKIQPAKLEDSAVYLCASSLRMGGMSYGYTFGSGTRLTVV.

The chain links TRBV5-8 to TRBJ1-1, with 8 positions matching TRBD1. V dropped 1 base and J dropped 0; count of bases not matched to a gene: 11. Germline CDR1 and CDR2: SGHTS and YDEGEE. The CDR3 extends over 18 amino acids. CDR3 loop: CASSLPLRTGRVNTEAFF. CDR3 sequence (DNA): TGTGCCAGCAGCTTGCCGCTAAGGACAGGGAGAGTGAACACTGAAGCTTTCTTT.

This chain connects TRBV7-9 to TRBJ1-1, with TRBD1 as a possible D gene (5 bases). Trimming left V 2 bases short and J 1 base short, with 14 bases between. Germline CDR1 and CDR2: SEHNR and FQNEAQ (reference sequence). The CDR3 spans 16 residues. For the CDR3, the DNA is TGTGCCAGCAGCTTAATGGCAGGGTGGCCGAACACTGAAGCTTTCTTT. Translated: CASSLMAGWPNTEAFF. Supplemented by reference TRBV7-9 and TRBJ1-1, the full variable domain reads DTGVSQNPRHKITKRGQNVTFRCDPISEHNRLYWYRQTLGQGPEFLTYFQNEAQLEKSRLLSDRFSAERPKGSFSTLEIQRTEQGDSAMYLCASSLMAGWPNTEAFFGQGTRLTVV.

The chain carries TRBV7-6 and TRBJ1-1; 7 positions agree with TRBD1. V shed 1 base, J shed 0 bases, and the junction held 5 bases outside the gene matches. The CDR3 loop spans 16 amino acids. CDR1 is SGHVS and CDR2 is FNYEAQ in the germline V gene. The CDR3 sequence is CASSLGQGKMNTEAFF. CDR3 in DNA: TGTGCCAGCAGCTTAGGACAGGGAAAAATGAACACTGAAGCTTTCTTT.

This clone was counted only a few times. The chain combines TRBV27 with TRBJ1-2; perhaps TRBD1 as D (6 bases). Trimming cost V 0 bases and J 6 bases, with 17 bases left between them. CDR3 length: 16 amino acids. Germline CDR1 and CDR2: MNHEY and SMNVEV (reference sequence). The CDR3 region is CASSLSIAGQGNGYTF. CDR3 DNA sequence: TGTGCCAGCAGTTTATCGATAGCGGGGCAGGGGAATGGCTACACCTTC.

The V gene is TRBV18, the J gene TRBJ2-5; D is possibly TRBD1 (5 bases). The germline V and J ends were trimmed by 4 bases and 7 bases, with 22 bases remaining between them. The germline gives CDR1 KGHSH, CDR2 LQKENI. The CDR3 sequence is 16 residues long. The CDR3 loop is CASSLIGDDFKRTQYF. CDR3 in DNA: TGTGCCAGCTCACTTATAGGGGATGATTTCAAGAGGACCCAGTACTTC. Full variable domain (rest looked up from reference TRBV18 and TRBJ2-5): NAGVMQNPRHLVRRRGQEARLRCSPMKGHSHVYWYRQLPEEGLKFMVYLQKENIIDESGMPKERFSAEFPKEGPSILRIQQVVRGDSAAYFCASSLIGDDFKRTQYFGPGTRLLVL.

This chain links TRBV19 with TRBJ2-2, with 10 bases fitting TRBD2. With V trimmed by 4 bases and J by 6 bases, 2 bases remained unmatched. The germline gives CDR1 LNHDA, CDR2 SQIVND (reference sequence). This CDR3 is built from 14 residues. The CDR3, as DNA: TGTGCCAGTAGTAGGCTAGCGGGAGCCGGGGAGCTGTTTTTT. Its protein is CASSRLAGAGELFF.

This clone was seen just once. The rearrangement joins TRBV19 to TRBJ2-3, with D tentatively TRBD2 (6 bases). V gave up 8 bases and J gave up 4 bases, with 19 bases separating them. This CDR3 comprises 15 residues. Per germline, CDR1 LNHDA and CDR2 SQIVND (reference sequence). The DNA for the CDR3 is TGTGCCAGTCTCCCTACCGGGACTGCCGCAGATACGCAGTATTTT. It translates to CASLPTGTAADTQYF.

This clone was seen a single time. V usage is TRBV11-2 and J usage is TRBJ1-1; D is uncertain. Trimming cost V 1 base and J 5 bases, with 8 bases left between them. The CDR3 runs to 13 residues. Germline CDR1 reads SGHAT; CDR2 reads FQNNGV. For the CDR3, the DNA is TGTGCCAGCAGCTTAGTACTCTATACTGAAGCTTTCTTT. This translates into CASSLVLYTEAFF. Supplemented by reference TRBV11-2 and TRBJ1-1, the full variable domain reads EAGVAQSPRYKIIEKRQSVAFWCNPISGHATLYWYQQILGQGPKLLIQFQNNGVVDDSQLPKDRFSAERLKGVDSTLKIQPAKLEDSAVYLCASSLVLYTEAFFGQGTRLTVV.

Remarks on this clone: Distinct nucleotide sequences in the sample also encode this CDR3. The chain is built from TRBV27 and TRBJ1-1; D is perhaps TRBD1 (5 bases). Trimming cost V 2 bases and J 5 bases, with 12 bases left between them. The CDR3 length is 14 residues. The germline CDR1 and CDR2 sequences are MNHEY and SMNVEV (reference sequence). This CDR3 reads CASSLGQGWTEAFF. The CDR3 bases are TGTGCCAGCAGTTTAGGTCAGGGATGGACTGAAGCTTTCTTT.

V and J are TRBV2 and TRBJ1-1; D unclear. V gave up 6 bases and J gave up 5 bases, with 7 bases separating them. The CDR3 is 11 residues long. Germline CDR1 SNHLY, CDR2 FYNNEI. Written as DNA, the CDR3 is TGTGCCAGCAGCCAGTCAACTGAAGCTTTCTTT. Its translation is CASSQSTEAFF.

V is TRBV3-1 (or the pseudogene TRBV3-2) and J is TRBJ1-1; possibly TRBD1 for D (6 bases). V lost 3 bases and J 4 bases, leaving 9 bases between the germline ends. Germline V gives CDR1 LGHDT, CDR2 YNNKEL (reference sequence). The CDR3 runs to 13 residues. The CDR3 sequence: CASSHQGFTEAFF. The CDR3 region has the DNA TGTGCCAGCAGCCACCAGGGGTTCACTGAAGCTTTCTTT.

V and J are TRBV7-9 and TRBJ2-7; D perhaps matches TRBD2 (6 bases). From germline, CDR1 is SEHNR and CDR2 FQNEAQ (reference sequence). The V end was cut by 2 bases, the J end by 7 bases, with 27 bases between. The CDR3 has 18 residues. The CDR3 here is CASSLKIRWNNPAGEQYF. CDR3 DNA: TGTGCCAGCAGCTTAAAGATACGGTGGAATAATCCGGCGGGAGAGCAGTACTTC. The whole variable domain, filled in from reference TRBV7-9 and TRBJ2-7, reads DTGVSQNPRHKITKRGQNVTFRCDPISEHNRLYWYRQTLGQGPEFLTYFQNEAQLEKSRLLSDRFSAERPKGSFSTLEIQRTEQGDSAMYLCASSLKIRWNNPAGEQYFGPGTRLTVT.

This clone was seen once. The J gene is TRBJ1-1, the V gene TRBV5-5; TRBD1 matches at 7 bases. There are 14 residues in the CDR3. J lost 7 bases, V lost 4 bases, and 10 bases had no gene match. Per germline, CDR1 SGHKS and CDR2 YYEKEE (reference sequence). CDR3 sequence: CASSRTGQANEAFF. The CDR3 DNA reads TGTGCCAGCAGCCGAACCGGACAGGCGAATGAAGCTTTCTTT.

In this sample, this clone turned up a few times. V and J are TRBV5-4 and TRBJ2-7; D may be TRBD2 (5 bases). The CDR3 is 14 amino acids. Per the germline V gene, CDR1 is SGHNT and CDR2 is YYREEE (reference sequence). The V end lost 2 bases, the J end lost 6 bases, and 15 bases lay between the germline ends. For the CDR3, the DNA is TGTGCCAGCAGCTTAGAGGGTTTGATAGGCGAGCAGTACTTC. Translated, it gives CASSLEGLIGEQYF.

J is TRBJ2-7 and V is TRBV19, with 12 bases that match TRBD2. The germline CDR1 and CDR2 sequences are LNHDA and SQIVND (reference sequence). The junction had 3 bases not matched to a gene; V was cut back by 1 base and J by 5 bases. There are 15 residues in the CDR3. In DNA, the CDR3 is TGTGCCAGTAGTATAGTTCTAGCGGGAGGGCACGAGCAGTACTTC. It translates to CASSIVLAGGHEQYF.